A single sample gave rise to the 25 T cell receptor beta chains below, sequenced in a study of blood T cell repertoires in COVID-19. Method: immunoSEQ multiplex PCR; TCRdb's copy keeps in-frame clones and lacks some. Of 200,000 to 250,000 clones in the sample, about nine tenths are singletons; the top ten hold nearly 4.5%. What was sequenced was peripheral blood. These TCRs come from a man aged 50 to 60 with acute or convalescent COVID-19.

V usage is TRBV7-2 and J usage is TRBJ1-6, with D perhaps matching TRBD1 (5 bases). The CDR3 sequence is 15 residues long. The germline gives CDR1 SGHTA, CDR2 FQGNSA. The ends were cut back, 5 bases at V and 3 bases at J, with 11 bases in the middle. CDR3 residues: CASSSRTNYNSPLHF. The CDR3 bases are TGTGCCAGCAGCAGCAGGACAAACTATAATTCACCCCTCCACTTT. Full variable domain (outside the CDR3, taken from reference TRBV7-2 and TRBJ1-6): GAGVSQSPSNKVTEKGKDVELRCDPISGHTALYWYRQSLGQGLEFLIYFQGNSAPDKSGLPSDRFSAERTGGSVSTLTIQRTQQEDSAVYLCASSSRTNYNSPLHFGNGTRLTVT.

V is TRBV5-8 and J is TRBJ2-1; 8 positions agree with TRBD1. Germline CDR1 and CDR2: SGHTS and YDEGEE. The CDR3 spans 13 residues. V shed 9 bases and J 2 bases; nucleotides not matched to a gene: 4. This CDR3 is CATRQGPYNEQFF. CDR3 nucleotides: TGTGCCACCCGACAGGGGCCCTACAATGAGCAGTTCTTC.

This clone has only one observation. This chain links TRBV6-5 with TRBJ2-1; the match to TRBD2 covers 7 bases. Germline-derived CDR1 and CDR2 are MNHEY and SVGAGI. This CDR3 is built from 14 residues. V shed 3 bases, J shed 15 bases, and the junction held 14 bases outside the gene matches. CDR3 protein: CASSYRISGSHRFF. The CDR3, as DNA: TGTGCCAGCAGTTATCGGATTAGCGGGTCTCATCGGTTCTTC.

The gene calls are TRBV7-9 and TRBJ1-2; 9 bases fit TRBD1. CDR1 and CDR2 (germline): SEHNR, FQNEAQ (reference sequence). The CDR3 spans 16 residues. V shed 5 bases, J shed 8 bases, and the junction held 15 bases outside the gene matches. CDR3: CASSPLSGTGNRGYTF. The CDR3 region has the DNA TGTGCCAGCAGCCCGTTATCCGGGACAGGGAATCGGGGCTACACCTTC. Complete variable domain (other parts from reference TRBV7-9 and TRBJ1-2): DTGVSQNPRHKITKRGQNVTFRCDPISEHNRLYWYRQTLGQGPEFLTYFQNEAQLEKSRLLSDRFSAERPKGSFSTLEIQRTEQGDSAMYLCASSPLSGTGNRGYTFGSGTRLTVV.

This rearrangement joins TRBV5-1 to TRBJ1-1; D is possibly TRBD1 (5 bases). The V gene's germline CDR1 is SGHRS and CDR2 YFSETQ. Trimming cost V 0 bases and J 4 bases, with 10 bases left between them. CDR3 size: 14 residues. The chain's CDR3 is CASSLARQSTEAFF. Written as DNA, the CDR3 is TGCGCCAGCAGCTTGGCTCGACAGAGCACTGAAGCTTTCTTT. Looking up the rest from reference TRBV5-1 and TRBJ1-1 gives the full variable domain: KAGVTQTPRYLIKTRGQQVTLSCSPISGHRSVSWYQQTPGQGLQFLFEYFSETQRNKGNFPGRFSGRQFSNSRSEMNVSTLELGDSALYLCASSLARQSTEAFFGQGTRLTVV.

J is TRBJ2-2 and V is TRBV5-5, with D perhaps matching TRBD2 (6 bases). V was pared by 0 bases and J by 5 bases, with 11 bases between. Per germline, CDR1 SGHKS and CDR2 YYEKEE (reference sequence). The CDR3 extends over 15 amino acids. CDR3: CASSLGARGTGELFF. CDR3 in DNA: TGTGCCAGCAGCTTGGGGGCCCGGGGGACCGGGGAGCTGTTTTTT.

This clone was counted once. The gene calls are TRBV7-9 and TRBJ2-7; TRBD1 matches at 10 bases. The CDR3 spans 13 residues. J gave up 11 bases and V 5 bases, and 9 bases lay outside the gene matches. CDR1 is SEHNR, CDR2 FQNEAQ, per germline (reference sequence). CDR3 residues: CASSPTPGTGEYF. CDR3 DNA: TGTGCCAGCAGCCCTACGCCCGGGACAGGGGAGTACTTC.

The V call is TRBV7-9, the J call TRBJ1-1; no clear D. Per the germline V gene, CDR1 is SEHNR and CDR2 is FQNEAQ (reference sequence). This CDR3 region has 16 residues. Trimming removed 5 bases from V and 1 base from J, with 17 bases in between. Here the CDR3 DNA reads TGTGCCAGCAGCCAAATGGAGGGATTGGGGAACACTGAAGCTTTCTTT. The encoded protein is CASSQMEGLGNTEAFF.

The rearrangement links TRBV5-6 to TRBJ2-7, with D maybe TRBD1 (6 bases). Germline CDR1 is SGHDT and CDR2 is YYEEEE. The CDR3 contains 14 residues. Between the trimmed V and J ends, which lost 4 bases and 3 bases, there was a span of 14 bases. The CDR3 loop is CASSRDRPYYEQYF. In DNA form, the CDR3 reads TGTGCCAGCAGCCGCGACAGGCCTTACTACGAGCAGTACTTC.

The CDR3 region is CASSQGAVGTEAFF. For the CDR3, the DNA is TGTGCCAGCAGCCAGGGGGCTGTCGGCACTGAAGCTTTCTTT. The V gene is TRBV7-9, the J gene TRBJ1-1, with TRBD1 identical over 8 bases. The CDR3 extends over 14 amino acids. After removal of 5 bases from V and 4 bases from J, the junction contained 6 bases not matched to a gene. Germline CDR1 is SEHNR and CDR2 is FQNEAQ (reference sequence).

A note on this clone: A junction boundary mismatches the germline segment, possibly from a read error. The chain recombines TRBV5-1 with TRBJ1-1; D is undetermined. The germline V gene encodes CDR1 SGHRS and CDR2 YFSETQ. The CDR3 consists of 13 residues. In DNA, the CDR3 is TGCGCCAGCAGCTTGGAAGCCGGCACTAAAGCTTTCTTT. Translating gives CASSLEAGTKAFF.

V is TRBV7-9 and J is TRBJ1-1; D may be TRBD1 (6 bases). Trimming took off 6 bases at V and 1 base at J, with 9 bases between the two ends. The CDR3 has 13 residues. Germline V CDR1 and CDR2: SEHNR, FQNEAQ (reference sequence). This CDR3 reads CASSDRQNTEAFF. In DNA form, the CDR3 reads TGTGCCAGCAGTGACAGGCAGAACACTGAAGCTTTCTTT.

The chain joins TRBV19 to TRBJ2-6; 9 nucleotides match TRBD2. J was trimmed by 1 base and V by 3 bases; bases with no gene match: 4. The CDR3 is 17 residues long. CDR1 and CDR2 (germline): LNHDA, SQIVND (reference sequence). This CDR3 reads CASSIVAGASGANVLTF. The CDR3 DNA reads TGTGCCAGTAGTATTGTAGCGGGGGCTTCTGGGGCCAACGTCCTGACTTTC. The whole variable domain, remainder taken from reference TRBV19 and TRBJ2-6, is DGGITQSPKYLFRKEGQNVTLSCEQNLNHDAMYWYRQDPGQGLRLIYYSQIVNDFQKGDIAEGYSVSREKKESFPLTVTSAQKNPTAFYLCASSIVAGASGANVLTFGAGSRLTVL.

The chain uses TRBV4-1 and TRBJ1-1; maybe TRBD1 (6 bases). V lost 4 bases to trimming and J lost 1 base, with 13 bases between them. The CDR3 extends over 15 amino acids. Germline V gene data show CDR1 as MGHRA and CDR2 as YSYEKL. CDR3 amino acids: CASSLMGAGNTEAFF. DNA of the CDR3: TGCGCCAGCAGCCTCATGGGGGCGGGGAACACTGAAGCTTTCTTT.

V usage is TRBV5-1 and J usage is TRBJ1-1; 7 bases are a match to TRBD1. The CDR3 spans 14 residues. Per germline, CDR1 SGHRS and CDR2 YFSETQ. V was clipped by 4 bases and J by 0 bases; unmatched bases: 3. Here the CDR3 DNA reads TGCGCCAGCAGCAAGACAGGGATGAACACTGAAGCTTTCTTT. Its protein is CASSKTGMNTEAFF. The whole variable domain, filled in from reference TRBV5-1 and TRBJ1-1, reads KAGVTQTPRYLIKTRGQQVTLSCSPISGHRSVSWYQQTPGQGLQFLFEYFSETQRNKGNFPGRFSGRQFSNSRSEMNVSTLELGDSALYLCASSKTGMNTEAFFGQGTRLTVV.

The V call is TRBV3-1 (or the pseudogene TRBV3-2), the J call TRBJ1-1; D possibly corresponds to TRBD1 (5 bases). CDR3 length equals 16 residues. V was trimmed by 6 bases and J by 1 base, leaving 18 bases between them. The V gene's germline CDR1 is LGHDT and CDR2 YNNKEL (reference sequence). CDR3 amino acids: CASSHSREGRNTEAFF. As DNA, the CDR3 is TGTGCCAGCAGTCACTCCAGGGAGGGGAGGAACACTGAAGCTTTCTTT.

This chain joins TRBV14 and TRBJ1-3, with D unclear. Germline values: CDR1 SGHDN, CDR2 FVKESK. The CDR3 is made up of 12 amino acids. Trimming left V 1 base short and J 8 bases short, with 6 bases between. CDR3 sequence (DNA): TGTGCCAGCAGCCAAGGGCTGGACACCATATATTTT. This sequence encodes CASSQGLDTIYF.

This clone showed up just a few times. Other nucleotide sequences in the sample specify the same CDR3. The V gene is TRBV19, the J gene TRBJ1-5; 7 bases are a match to TRBD1. Germline assignment: CDR1 LNHDA and CDR2 SQIVND (reference sequence). This CDR3 spans 15 amino acids. Losses at the gene ends were 3 bases for V and 4 bases for J; bases not matched to a gene: 6. DNA for the CDR3: TGTGCCAGTAGTATCCCCCCAGGGGGGAATCAGCCCCAGCATTTT. As protein: CASSIPPGGNQPQHF.

This clone came up once. The gene calls are TRBV12-3 or TRBV12-4 and TRBJ2-2; TRBD1 might be the D (6 bases). V lost 3 bases, J lost 7 bases, and 9 bases lay in between. This CDR3 spans 13 amino acids. CDR3 sequence reads: CASSFRGVGELFF. In DNA form, the CDR3 reads TGTGCCAGCAGTTTCAGGGGAGTCGGGGAGCTGTTTTTT.

The CDR3: CASSNIAGAYNEQFF. CDR3 coding DNA: TGTGCCAGTAGTAATATAGCGGGGGCCTACAATGAGCAGTTCTTC. The chain recombines TRBV19 with TRBJ2-1; TRBD2 matches at 9 bases. This CDR3 is built from 15 residues. Germline assignment: CDR1 LNHDA and CDR2 SQIVND (reference sequence). Trimming cost V 4 bases and J 2 bases; bases outside gene matches: 3.

The chain combines TRBV9 with TRBJ2-2; 8 positions agree with TRBD2. With 4 bases clipped from V and 0 bases from J, the junction kept 5 bases outside the gene matches. CDR3 size: 16 residues. Germline CDR1 reads SGDLS; CDR2 reads YYNGEE. The CDR3: CASSFRTSPNTGELFF. CDR3 DNA: TGTGCCAGCAGCTTTAGGACTAGCCCGAACACCGGGGAGCTGTTTTTT.

This chain connects TRBV13 to TRBJ2-3; D remains unclear. CDR1 is PRHDT and CDR2 is FYEKMQ in the germline V gene (reference sequence). This CDR3 has 11 amino acids. Trimming removed 3 bases from V and 6 bases from J, with 4 bases in between. The CDR3 region is CASSLEDTQYF. The CDR3 region has the DNA TGTGCCAGCAGCTTGGAGGATACGCAGTATTTT.

The chain links TRBV5-1 to TRBJ1-2; tentative D call: TRBD1 (5 bases). This CDR3 has 14 residues. CDR1 and CDR2 from the germline V gene are SGHRS and YFSETQ. V lost 4 bases and J 5 bases, leaving 15 bases between the germline ends. CDR3 coding DNA: TGCGCCAGCAGCCCCGACCAGGGAGGTTATGGCTACACCTTC. As protein: CASSPDQGGYGYTF.

Only a few counts were recorded for this clone. V gene TRBV18 combines with J gene TRBJ1-1; weak D call: TRBD1 (6 bases). The CDR3 sequence is 16 residues long. Per the germline V gene, CDR1 is KGHSH and CDR2 is LQKENI. Trimming took 2 bases from V and 1 from J, leaving 14 bases between them. The CDR3 region is CASSPGFGTQNTEAFF. The CDR3 nucleotides read TGTGCCAGCTCACCAGGGTTCGGGACACAGAACACTGAAGCTTTCTTT.

The V and J genes are TRBV5-1 and TRBJ1-1, with 9 positions matching TRBD1. CDR1 is SGHRS, CDR2 YFSETQ, per germline. After removal of 0 bases from V and 1 base from J, the junction contained 4 bases not matched to a gene. The CDR3 loop spans 16 amino acids. Here the CDR3 reads CASSLERDRANTEAFF. CDR3 nucleotides: TGCGCCAGCAGCTTGGAGAGGGACAGGGCGAACACTGAAGCTTTCTTT.